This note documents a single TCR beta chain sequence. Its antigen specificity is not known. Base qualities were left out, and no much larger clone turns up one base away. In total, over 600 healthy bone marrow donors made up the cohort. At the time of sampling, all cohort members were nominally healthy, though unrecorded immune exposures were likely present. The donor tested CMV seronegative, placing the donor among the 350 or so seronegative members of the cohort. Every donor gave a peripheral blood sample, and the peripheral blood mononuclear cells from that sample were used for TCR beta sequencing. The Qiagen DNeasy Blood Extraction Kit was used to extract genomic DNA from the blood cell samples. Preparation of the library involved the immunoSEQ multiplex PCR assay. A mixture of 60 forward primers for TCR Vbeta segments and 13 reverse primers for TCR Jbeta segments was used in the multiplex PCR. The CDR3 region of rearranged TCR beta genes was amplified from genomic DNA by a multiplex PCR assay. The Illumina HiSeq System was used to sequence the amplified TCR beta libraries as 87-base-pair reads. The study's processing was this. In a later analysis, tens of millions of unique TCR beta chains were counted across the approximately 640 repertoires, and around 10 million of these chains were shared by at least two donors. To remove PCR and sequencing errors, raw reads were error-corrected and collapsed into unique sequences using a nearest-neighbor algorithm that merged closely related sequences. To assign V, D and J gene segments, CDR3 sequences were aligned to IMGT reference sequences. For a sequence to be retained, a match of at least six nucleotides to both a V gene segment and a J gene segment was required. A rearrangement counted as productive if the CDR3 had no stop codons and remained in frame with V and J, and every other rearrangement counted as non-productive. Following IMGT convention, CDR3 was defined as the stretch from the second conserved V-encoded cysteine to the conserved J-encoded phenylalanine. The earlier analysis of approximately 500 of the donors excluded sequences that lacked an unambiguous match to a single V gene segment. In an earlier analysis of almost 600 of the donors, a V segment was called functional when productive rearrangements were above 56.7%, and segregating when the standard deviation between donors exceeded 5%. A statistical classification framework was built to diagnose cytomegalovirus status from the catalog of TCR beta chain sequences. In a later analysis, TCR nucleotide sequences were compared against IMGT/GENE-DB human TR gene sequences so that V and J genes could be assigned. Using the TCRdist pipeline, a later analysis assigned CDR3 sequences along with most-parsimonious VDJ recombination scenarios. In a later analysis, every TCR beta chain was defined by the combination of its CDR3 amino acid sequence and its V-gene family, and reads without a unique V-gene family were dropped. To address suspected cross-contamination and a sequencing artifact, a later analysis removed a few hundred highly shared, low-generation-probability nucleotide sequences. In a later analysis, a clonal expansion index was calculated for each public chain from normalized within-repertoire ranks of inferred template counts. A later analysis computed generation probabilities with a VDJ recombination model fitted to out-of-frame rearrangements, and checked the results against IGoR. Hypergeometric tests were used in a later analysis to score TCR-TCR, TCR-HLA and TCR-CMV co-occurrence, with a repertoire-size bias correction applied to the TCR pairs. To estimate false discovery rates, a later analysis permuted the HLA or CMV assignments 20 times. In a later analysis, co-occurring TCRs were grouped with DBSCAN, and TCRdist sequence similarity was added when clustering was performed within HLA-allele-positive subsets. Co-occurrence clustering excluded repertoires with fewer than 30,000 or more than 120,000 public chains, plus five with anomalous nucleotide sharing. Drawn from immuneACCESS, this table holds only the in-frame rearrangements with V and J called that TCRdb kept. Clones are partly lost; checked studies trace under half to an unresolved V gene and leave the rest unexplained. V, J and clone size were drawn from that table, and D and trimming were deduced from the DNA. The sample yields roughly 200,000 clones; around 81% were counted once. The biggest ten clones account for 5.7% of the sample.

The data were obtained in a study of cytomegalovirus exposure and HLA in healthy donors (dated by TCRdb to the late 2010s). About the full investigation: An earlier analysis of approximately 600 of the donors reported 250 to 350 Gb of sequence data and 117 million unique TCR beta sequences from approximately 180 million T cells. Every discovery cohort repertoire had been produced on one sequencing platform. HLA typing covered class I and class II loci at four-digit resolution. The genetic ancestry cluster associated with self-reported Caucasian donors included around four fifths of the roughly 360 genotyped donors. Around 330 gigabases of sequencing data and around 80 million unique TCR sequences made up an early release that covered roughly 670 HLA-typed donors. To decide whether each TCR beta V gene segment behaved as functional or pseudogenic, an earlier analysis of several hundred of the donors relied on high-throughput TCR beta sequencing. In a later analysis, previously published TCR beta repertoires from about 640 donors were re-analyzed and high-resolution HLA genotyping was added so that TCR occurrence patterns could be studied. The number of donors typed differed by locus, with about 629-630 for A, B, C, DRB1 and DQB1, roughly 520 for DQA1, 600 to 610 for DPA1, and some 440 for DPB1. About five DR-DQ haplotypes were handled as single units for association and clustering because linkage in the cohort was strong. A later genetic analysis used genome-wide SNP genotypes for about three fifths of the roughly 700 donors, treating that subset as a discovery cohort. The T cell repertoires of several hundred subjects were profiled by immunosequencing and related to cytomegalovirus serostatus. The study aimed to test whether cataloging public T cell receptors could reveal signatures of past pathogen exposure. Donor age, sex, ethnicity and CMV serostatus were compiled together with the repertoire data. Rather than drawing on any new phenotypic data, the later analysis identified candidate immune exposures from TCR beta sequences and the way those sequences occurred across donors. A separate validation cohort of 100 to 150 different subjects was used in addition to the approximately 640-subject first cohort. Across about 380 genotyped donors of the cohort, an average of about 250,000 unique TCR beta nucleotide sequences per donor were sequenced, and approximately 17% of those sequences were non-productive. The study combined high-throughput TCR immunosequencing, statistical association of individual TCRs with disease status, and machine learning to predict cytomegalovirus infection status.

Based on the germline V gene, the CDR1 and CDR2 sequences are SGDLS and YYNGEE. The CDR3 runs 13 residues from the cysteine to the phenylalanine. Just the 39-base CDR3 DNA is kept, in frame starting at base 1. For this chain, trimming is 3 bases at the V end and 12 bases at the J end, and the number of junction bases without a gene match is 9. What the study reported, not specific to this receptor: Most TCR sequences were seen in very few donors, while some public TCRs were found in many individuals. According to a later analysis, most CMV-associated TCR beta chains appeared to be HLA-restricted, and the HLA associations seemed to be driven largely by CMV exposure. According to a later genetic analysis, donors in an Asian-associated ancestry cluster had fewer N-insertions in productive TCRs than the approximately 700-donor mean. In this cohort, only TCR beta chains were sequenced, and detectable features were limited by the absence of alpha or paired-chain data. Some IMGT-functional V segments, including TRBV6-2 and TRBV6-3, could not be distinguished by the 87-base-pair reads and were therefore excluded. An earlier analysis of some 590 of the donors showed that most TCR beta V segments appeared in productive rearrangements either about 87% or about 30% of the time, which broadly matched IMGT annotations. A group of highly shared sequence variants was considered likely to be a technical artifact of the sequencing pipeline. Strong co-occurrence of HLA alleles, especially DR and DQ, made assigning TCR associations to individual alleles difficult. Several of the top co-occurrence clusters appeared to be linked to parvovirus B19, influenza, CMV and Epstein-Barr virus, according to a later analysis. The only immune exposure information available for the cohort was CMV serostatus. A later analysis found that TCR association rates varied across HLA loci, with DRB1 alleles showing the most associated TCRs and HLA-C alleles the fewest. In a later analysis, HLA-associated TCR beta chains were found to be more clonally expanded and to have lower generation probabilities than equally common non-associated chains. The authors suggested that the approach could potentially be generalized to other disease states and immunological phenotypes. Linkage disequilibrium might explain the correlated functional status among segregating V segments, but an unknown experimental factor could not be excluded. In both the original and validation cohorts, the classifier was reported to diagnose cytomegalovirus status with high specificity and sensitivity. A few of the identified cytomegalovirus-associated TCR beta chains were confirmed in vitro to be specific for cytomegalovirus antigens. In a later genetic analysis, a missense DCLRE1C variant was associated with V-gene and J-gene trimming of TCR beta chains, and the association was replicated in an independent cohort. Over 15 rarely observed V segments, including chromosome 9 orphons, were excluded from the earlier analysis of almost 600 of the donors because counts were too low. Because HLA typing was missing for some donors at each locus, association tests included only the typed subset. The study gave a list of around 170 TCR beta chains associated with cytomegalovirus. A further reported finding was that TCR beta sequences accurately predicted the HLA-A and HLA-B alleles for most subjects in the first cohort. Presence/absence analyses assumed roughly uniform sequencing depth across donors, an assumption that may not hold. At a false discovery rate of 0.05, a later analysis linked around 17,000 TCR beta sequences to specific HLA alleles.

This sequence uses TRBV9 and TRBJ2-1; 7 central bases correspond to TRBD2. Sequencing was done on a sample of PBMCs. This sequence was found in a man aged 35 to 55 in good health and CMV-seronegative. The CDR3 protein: CASSGDYPVGQFF. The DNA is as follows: TGTGCCAGCAGCGGGGACTACCCCGTGGGGCAGTTCTTC.